Listed below are T cell receptor beta chains from one sample, sequenced in a study of PD-1 blockade in classical Hodgkin lymphoma. Assay used: immunoSEQ multiplex PCR; TCRdb lists only in-frame clones, some missing. The repertoire holds around 37,000 clones, roughly nine tenths seen once, with 0.3% in the top ten. Sequenced material: CD4+ T cells from blood, taken before the fourth cycle of nivolumab. Receptors originate from a human donor with classical Hodgkin lymphoma. CDR3s include the opening cysteine and the closing phenylalanine or tryptophan. Fields, in order: J gene, V gene, clone size, CDR3 protein. The listing skips clone size in some rows; elsewhere it reads once, few, many or a size class.

J: .
V: TRBV4-1
size: .
CDR3: CASSQPGQLTYEQYF

J: TRBJ2-1
V: TRBV12-5
size: .
CDR3: CASGSSDRGTHNEQFF

J: TRBJ2-5
V: TRBV7-6
size: once
CDR3: CASSRGGGETQYF

J: TRBJ2-5
V: TRBV5-6
size: .
CDR3: CASSSLGRDGETQYF

J: TRBJ2-5
V: TRBV28
size: .
CDR3: CASSLPPRGETQYF

J: TRBJ2-6
V: TRBV6-5
size: .
CDR3: CAASGLSGANVLTF

J: TRBJ2-7
V: TRBV25-1
size: .
CDR3: CASSEPLAGEQYF

J: TRBJ2-7
V: TRBV6-5
size: once
CDR3: CASNKPGQSSYEQYF

J: TRBJ1-6
V: TRBV30
size: .
CDR3: CAWNRVNSPLHF

J: TRBJ1-4
V: TRBV13
size: .
CDR3: CASSLRGSNEKLFF

J: TRBJ2-7
V: TRBV7-8
size: .
CDR3: CASSPSGPGYEQYF

J: TRBJ2-7
V: TRBV28
size: .
CDR3: CASSDSGLAGVLEQYF

J: TRBJ2-1
V: TRBV6-6
size: .
CDR3: CASRRWDLVDGEQFF

J: TRBJ1-2
V: TRBV10-3
size: .
CDR3: CAISDPVGGLAGNYGYTF

J: TRBJ2-3
V: TRBV27
size: once
CDR3: CASSPSGTRTDTQYF

J: TRBJ2-5
V: TRBV4-1
size: .
CDR3: CASRQTGKETQYF